The 23 T cell receptor beta chains given below trace back to one sample, sequenced in a study of T cell changes during pregnancy in multiple sclerosis. Generated by immunoSEQ multiplex PCR, the TCRdb table keeps only in-frame clones and is missing some. The profile shows some 48,000 clones, around 91% of them singletons. The sample here was CD8+ T cells from peripheral blood mononuclear cells, taken in the second trimester of pregnancy. Source of these receptors: a female donor with multiple sclerosis, enrolled in a pregnancy study.

The chain employs TRBV21-1 and TRBJ1-1. TRBV21-1 is classified as a pseudogene. The CDR3 contains 18 residues. The CDR3 coding sequence is TGTGCCAGCAGCTCCAATTCCGGGCCCCCCGGGGGGTATACTGAAGCTTTCTTT. Protein product: CASSSNSGPPGGYTEAFF.

This rearrangement joins TRBV5-1 to TRBJ2-1, with 7 bases identical to TRBD2. Germline CDR1 and CDR2: SGHRS and YFSETQ. The CDR3 sequence is 16 residues long. J lost 3 bases, V lost 6 bases, and 12 bases had no gene match. The CDR3 here is CASTRGRLADYNEQFF. CDR3 bases: TGCGCCAGCACCCGGGGGAGGCTAGCGGACTACAATGAGCAGTTCTTC.

This chain links TRBV7-6 with TRBJ1-6; D call uncertain. There are 14 residues in the CDR3. CDR1 and CDR2 (germline): SGHVS, FNYEAQ. V was pared by 5 bases and J by 9 bases, with 14 bases between. The CDR3 DNA follows: TGTGCCAGCAGCCGTCTGTCTGCGGGTTCACCCCTCCACTTT. This encodes CASSRLSAGSPLHF.

The gene calls are TRBV4-1 and TRBJ1-5; D is ambiguous. The CDR3 sequence is 15 residues long. Trimming removed 1 base from V and 2 bases from J, with 9 bases in between. Germline V gene lookup returns CDR1 MGHRA and CDR2 YSYEKL. The CDR3 sequence: CASSQVSAGNQPQHF. DNA of the CDR3: TGCGCCAGCAGCCAAGTGTCAGCGGGCAATCAGCCCCAGCATTTT.

This clone has a handful of counts. The chain has TRBV4-1 and TRBJ2-1; 9 bases align to TRBD2. The CDR3 consists of 16 residues. J lost 8 bases, V lost 1 base, and 9 bases had no gene match. Germline loops: CDR1 MGHRA, CDR2 YSYEKL. CDR3 DNA sequence: TGCGCCAGCAGCCAAGGGCTAGCGGGATCCGCCTATGAGCAGTTCTTC. Amino acid sequence: CASSQGLAGSAYEQFF.

This rearrangement joins TRBV29-1 to TRBJ2-3, with 11 bases aligning to TRBD1. V lost 7 bases and J lost 6; bases outside the gene matches: 15. The length of the CDR3 is 16 residues. Germline V gene data show CDR1 as SQVTM and CDR2 as ANQGSEA. CDR3 in DNA: TGCAGCGCATACTACACCGGGACAGGGGGTTGGGATACGCAGTATTTT. Translation gives CSAYYTGTGGWDTQYF.

For this clone: This same CDR3 is encoded by further DNA sequences in the sample. The J gene is TRBJ1-2, the V gene TRBV6-5, with a weak D call TRBD1 (5 bases). Trimming cost V 8 bases and J 3 bases, with 13 bases left between them. CDR1 MNHEY and CDR2 SVGAGI come from the germline V gene. The CDR3 spans 13 residues. Here the CDR3 DNA reads TGTGCCAGCGGCCAGGGAACAGACTATGGCTACACCTTC. As protein: CASGQGTDYGYTF.

The chain uses TRBV9 and TRBJ1-2, with D tentatively TRBD1 (6 bases). In germline, CDR1 is SGDLS, CDR2 YYNGEE. The CDR3 has 13 residues. V was cut by 3 bases and J by 8 bases, with 14 bases left in between. The CDR3 loop is CASSGLRGFGYTF. The DNA for the CDR3 is TGTGCCAGCAGCGGACTCAGGGGATTCGGCTACACCTTC.

The rearrangement links TRBV19 to TRBJ2-7; D possibly corresponds to TRBD1 (7 bases). CDR3 size: 15 residues. Trimming took off 5 bases at V and 7 bases at J, with 21 bases between the two ends. CDR1 is LNHDA, CDR2 SQIVND, per germline (reference sequence). CDR3 amino acids: CASSPGQEGSLEQYF. The CDR3 DNA follows: TGTGCCAGTAGTCCCGGACAGGAGGGGAGTCTGGAGCAGTACTTC.

The rearrangement joins TRBV7-9 to TRBJ2-6; D is unresolved. Germline CDR1 reads SEHNR; CDR2 reads FQNEAQ (reference sequence). The CDR3 consists of 15 residues. V was shortened by 1 base and J by 2 bases, with 6 bases between the two germline ends. The CDR3 bases are TGTGCCAGCAGCTTAGTCCAGACTGGGGCCAACGTCCTGACTTTC. It codes for CASSLVQTGANVLTF.

The chain combines TRBV6-4 with TRBJ2-2; 8 bases match TRBD1. J lost 4 bases, V lost 5 bases, and 9 bases had no gene match. Looked up from germline, CDR1 is MRHNA and CDR2 is SNTAGT. The CDR3 covers 16 residues. CDR3 amino acids: CASSSTGEAGTGELFF. The CDR3 DNA reads as TGTGCCAGCAGTTCGACAGGGGAGGCGGGCACCGGGGAGCTGTTTTTT.

CDR3: CASSFAGQGATDTQYF. CDR3 in DNA: TGTGCCAGCAGCTTCGCGGGACAGGGTGCCACAGATACGCAGTATTTT. This chain joins TRBV7-9 and TRBJ2-3; 9 nucleotides line up with TRBD1. From germline, CDR1 is SEHNR and CDR2 FQNEAQ (reference sequence). The J segment lost 2 bases and the V segment lost 3 bases, leaving 6 bases of the junction unmatched. The CDR3 extends over 16 amino acids.

The gene calls are TRBV10-3 and TRBJ2-5; D might be TRBD2 (6 bases). V was clipped by 8 bases and J by 4 bases, with 14 bases between them. Per germline, CDR1 ENHRY and CDR2 SYGVKD. This CDR3 is 13 amino acids long. The CDR3 is CAIVEGIGETQYF. For the CDR3, the DNA is TGTGCCATCGTGGAGGGGATCGGAGAGACCCAGTACTTC.

The chain combines TRBV6-4 with TRBJ2-3, with a tentative D call TRBD2 (5 bases). Germline V lookup: CDR1 MRHNA, CDR2 SNTAGT. The CDR3 length is 13 residues. Trimming removed 7 bases at V and 4 bases at J, with 12 bases between. The CDR3 loop is CASKLEEADTQYF. For the CDR3, the DNA is TGTGCCAGCAAACTAGAGGAGGCAGATACGCAGTATTTT.

The chain couples TRBV15 to TRBJ1-2; no reliable D call. This CDR3 is built from 13 residues. Trimming cost V 0 bases and J 8 bases, with 10 bases left between them. CDR1 and CDR2 (germline): LNHNV, YYDKDF (reference sequence). The CDR3 region is CATSRDRGEGYTF. CDR3 sequence (DNA): TGTGCCACCAGCAGAGATCGGGGAGAGGGCTACACCTTC. The complete variable domain, with remaining parts taken from reference TRBV15 and TRBJ1-2, reads DAMVIQNPRYQVTQFGKPVTLSCSQTLNHNVMYWYQQKSSQAPKLLFHYYDKDFNNEADTPDNFQSRRPNTSFCFLDIRSPGLGDTAMYLCATSRDRGEGYTFGSGTRLTVV.

CDR3 bases: TGTGCCAGCAGCTTAGTATTCACCGGGGAGCTGTTTTTT. Amino acids: CASSLVFTGELFF. The V call is TRBV13, the J call TRBJ2-2; D unclear. Trimming removed 1 base from V and 4 bases from J, with 4 bases in between. The CDR3 covers 13 residues. Germline CDR1 is PRHDT and CDR2 is FYEKMQ (reference sequence).

J is TRBJ2-5 and V is TRBV11-2; 9 bases fit TRBD1. The germline CDR1 and CDR2 sequences are SGHAT and FQNNGV. V trimming: 3 bases; J trimming: 4 bases; junction bases outside the gene matches: 9. This CDR3 comprises 16 residues. DNA for the CDR3: TGTGCCAGCAGCTTTCCGTCGGGACAGGGTGGAGAGACCCAGTACTTC. Its protein product is CASSFPSGQGGETQYF.

The chain combines TRBV7-2 with TRBJ2-7, with 8 bases aligning to TRBD2. Per the germline V gene, CDR1 is SGHTA and CDR2 is FQGNSA. Unmatched junction bases numbered 6, after V lost 5 bases and J lost 0 bases. The CDR3 runs 15 residues. For the CDR3, the DNA is TGTGCCAGCAGCATCGATAGCGGGGACTCCTACGAGCAGTACTTC. Its protein is CASSIDSGDSYEQYF.

This sequence joins TRBV4-1 and TRBJ1-2, with a tentative D call TRBD1 (5 bases). CDR1 is MGHRA, CDR2 YSYEKL, per germline. The ends were cut back, 4 bases at V and 6 bases at J, with 9 bases in the middle. This CDR3 is 12 amino acids long. This CDR3 is CASSPDRDGYTF. The CDR3 bases are TGCGCCAGCAGCCCTGACAGAGATGGCTACACCTTC.

The chain has TRBV15 and TRBJ2-3, with a tentative D call TRBD2 (5 bases). V lost 6 bases, J lost 9 bases, and 13 bases lay in between. The CDR3 has 12 amino acids. Germline assignment: CDR1 LNHNV and CDR2 YYDKDF (reference sequence). DNA of the CDR3: TGTGCCACCAGAATGCTAACGGGGACGCAGTATTTT. This encodes CATRMLTGTQYF.

This chain uses TRBV7-3 with TRBJ1-5, with a weak D call TRBD1 (6 bases). V shed 1 base and J shed 3 bases, with 28 bases lying between them. Germline V gene sequence: CDR1 SGHTA, CDR2 FQGTGA. The CDR3 is 21 residues long. The CDR3, as DNA: TGTGCCAGCAGCTTAATACTCCCGGGACATAAGGGACCTACGACCAATCAGCCCCAGCATTTT. It yields the protein CASSLILPGHKGPTTNQPQHF.

V and J are TRBV15 and TRBJ1-1; no reliable D call. There are 12 residues in the CDR3. Germline lookup yields CDR1 LNHNV and CDR2 YYDKDF (reference sequence). V lost 8 bases to trimming and J lost 10 bases, with 17 bases between them. The CDR3 nucleotides are TGTGCCACCGCAGGATCGCCTGGTGGAGCTTTCTTT. Its protein product is CATAGSPGGAFF.

This chain joins TRBV2 and TRBJ2-7, with D possibly TRBD1 on 6 matching bases. Germline loops: CDR1 SNHLY, CDR2 FYNNEI. The CDR3 totals 14 residues. V dropped 7 bases and J dropped 4 bases, with 17 bases sitting between them. CDR3 protein: CASTDRLGVYEQYF. CDR3 DNA sequence: TGTGCCAGCACCGACAGGTTAGGGGTATACGAGCAGTACTTC.